Listed here are 27 T cell receptor beta chains from one sample, sequenced in a study of PD-L1 blockade in urothelial cancer. Profiled with immunoSEQ multiplex PCR; TCRdb holds only in-frame clones, not every one. Among approximately 70,000 clones, 85% to 90% were seen once, and the ten largest hold less than 3.5%. Here the sequenced sample was PBMCs, taken around atezolizumab (anti-PD-L1) treatment. The receptor source for this set is a man in his fifties or sixties with urothelial cancer.

The genes are TRBV27 and TRBJ1-5; perhaps TRBD1 as D (5 bases). The CDR3 is 14 residues long. Germline-derived CDR1 and CDR2 are MNHEY and SMNVEV (reference sequence). The V end was cut by 0 bases, the J end by 8 bases, with 11 bases between. The CDR3 sequence is CASSLSGVVEPQHF. CDR3 nucleotides: TGTGCCAGCAGTTTATCAGGGGTTGTGGAGCCCCAGCATTTT.

The rearrangement joins TRBV19 to TRBJ1-2; a weak D match, TRBD1 (5 bases). V was cut by 7 bases and J by 3 bases, with 18 bases left in between. This CDR3 has 15 amino acids. Germline V lookup: CDR1 LNHDA, CDR2 SQIVND (reference sequence). The CDR3 DNA follows: TGTGCCAGTAACTCGGACACGCCGGGGGACTATGGCTACACCTTC. Its translation is CASNSDTPGDYGYTF.

The V gene is TRBV11-2, the J gene TRBJ2-3; D remains ambiguous. The CDR3 has 15 amino acids. Trimming took off 4 bases at V and 1 base at J, with 12 bases between the two ends. Germline-derived CDR1 and CDR2 are SGHAT and FQNNGV. CDR3 coding DNA: TGTGCCAGCAGCTCATTGGCTGGTGGCACAGATACGCAGTATTTT. Its protein product is CASSSLAGGTDTQYF.

This rearrangement joins TRBV27 to TRBJ2-7; 7 nucleotides match TRBD1. Germline CDR1 is MNHEY and CDR2 is SMNVEV (reference sequence). The ends lost 0 bases at V and 3 bases at J; junction bases unmatched: 5. The CDR3 has 15 amino acids. CDR3 DNA sequence: TGTGCCAGCAGTTTATCCAACAGGGGTGTCTACGAGCAGTACTTC. It translates to CASSLSNRGVYEQYF.

V and J are TRBV5-1 and TRBJ2-5, with TRBD2 matching 8 bases. J lost 11 bases, V lost 0 bases, and 15 bases had no gene match. The CDR3 has 16 residues. The V gene's germline CDR1 is SGHRS and CDR2 YFSETQ. CDR3 bases: TGCGCCAGCAGCTTGGAGGGGGGAGCGGGAGTGAATGAGCAGTACTTC. Residues: CASSLEGGAGVNEQYF.

The rearrangement links TRBV19 to TRBJ2-2; 7 nucleotides line up with TRBD1. Trimming removed 6 bases from V and 5 bases from J; junction bases left unmatched: 3. CDR3 length: 13 amino acids. Per germline, CDR1 LNHDA and CDR2 SQIVND (reference sequence). For the CDR3, the DNA is TGTGCCAGTAGGACAGGGAGAACCGGGGAGCTGTTTTTT. It codes for CASRTGRTGELFF.

The chain is built from TRBV7-9 and TRBJ2-2; TRBD1 might be the D (6 bases). Trimming pared 2 bases from V and 5 bases from J, leaving 12 bases between. The CDR3 is 15 residues long. Germline CDR1 reads SEHNR; CDR2 reads FQNEAQ (reference sequence). The CDR3 loop is CASSLLQGRTGELFF. In nucleotides, the CDR3 is TGTGCCAGCAGCTTATTGCAGGGGCGAACCGGGGAGCTGTTTTTT.

The chain uses TRBV2 and TRBJ1-2; TRBD1 agrees at 8 bases. The CDR3 is made up of 13 amino acids. V lost 7 bases to trimming and J lost 4 bases; unmatched junction nucleotides: 5. Looked up from germline, CDR1 is SNHLY and CDR2 is FYNNEI. CDR3 in amino acids: CASNEGQVYGYTF. Written as DNA, the CDR3 is TGTGCCAGCAACGAGGGACAGGTCTATGGCTACACCTTC.

V gene TRBV5-1 combines with J gene TRBJ1-5; no clear D. The germline gives CDR1 SGHRS, CDR2 YFSETQ. V lost 2 bases and J lost 2, with 26 bases in between. The CDR3 totals 20 residues. In DNA form, the CDR3 reads TGCGCCAGCAGCTTTCGAACACATCACAGTAATCGGGGAGGCAATCAGCCCCAGCATTTT. Translation gives CASSFRTHHSNRGGNQPQHF.

CDR3 DNA: TGTGCCATCAGTGAGGGCGGGACTGGGGCCAACGTCCTGACTTTC. It specifies CAISEGGTGANVLTF. This sequence joins TRBV10-3 and TRBJ2-6, with D perhaps TRBD2 (6 bases). From germline, CDR1 is ENHRY and CDR2 SYGVKD. The CDR3 spans 15 residues. V was shortened by 2 bases and J by 2 bases, with 7 bases between the two germline ends.

This clone was detected only once. The chain links TRBV19 to TRBJ2-7; D is uncertain. Trimming took 2 bases from V and 0 from J, leaving 11 bases between them. There are 15 residues in the CDR3. CDR1 and CDR2 (germline): LNHDA, SQIVND (reference sequence). CDR3 residues: CASSISSASSYEQYF. The CDR3, as DNA: TGTGCCAGTAGTATAAGCTCGGCTAGCTCCTACGAGCAGTACTTC. Drawing the rest from reference TRBV19 and TRBJ2-7, the complete variable domain is DGGITQSPKYLFRKEGQNVTLSCEQNLNHDAMYWYRQDPGQGLRLIYYSQIVNDFQKGDIAEGYSVSREKKESFPLTVTSAQKNPTAFYLCASSISSASSYEQYFGPGTRLTVT.

J is TRBJ1-3 and V is TRBV7-8; tentatively, D is TRBD1 (6 bases). CDR3 length: 16 amino acids. Germline V gives CDR1 SGHVS, CDR2 FQNEAQ. With 3 bases removed from V and 4 bases from J, the gap between germline ends came to 16 bases. CDR3 bases: TGTGCCAGCAGCTTCACCCCGGGACAAAGGGGAAACACCATATATTTT. Protein sequence: CASSFTPGQRGNTIYF.

The table lists this clone with a few counts. This sequence joins TRBV27 and TRBJ1-1; tentative D call: TRBD1 (5 bases). This CDR3 is 14 amino acids long. Trimming removed 5 bases from V and 0 bases from J, with 10 bases in between. Germline-derived CDR1 and CDR2 are MNHEY and SMNVEV (reference sequence). CDR3 loop: CASSPPGVNTEAFF. In DNA form, the CDR3 reads TGTGCCAGCAGTCCCCCGGGGGTGAACACTGAAGCTTTCTTT.

The genes are TRBV6-6 and TRBJ1-2; D may be TRBD1 (5 bases). The CDR3 length is 16 residues. CDR1 MNHNY and CDR2 SVGAGI come from the germline V gene (reference sequence). V lost 5 bases to trimming and J lost 0 bases, with 16 bases between them. CDR3 region: CASSLLGTGSNYGYTF. The CDR3 bases are TGTGCCAGCAGTCTCCTGGGTACAGGATCTAACTATGGCTACACCTTC.

This rearrangement joins TRBV19 to TRBJ2-3, with D possibly matching TRBD2 (6 bases). Germline values: CDR1 LNHDA, CDR2 SQIVND (reference sequence). V lost 11 bases, J lost 1 base, and 10 bases lay in between. The CDR3 totals 12 residues. The CDR3 here is CAGKRGTDTQYF. The DNA of the CDR3 is TGTGCCGGAAAGCGGGGCACAGATACGCAGTATTTT.

The J gene is TRBJ1-1, the V gene TRBV9; 9 bases match TRBD1. CDR1 and CDR2 from the germline V gene are SGDLS and YYNGEE. The CDR3 runs 18 residues. The V and J ends lost 0 bases and 4 bases, in that order; junction bases with no gene match: 13. CDR3: CASSVEWDRVVSGTEAFF. CDR3 DNA: TGTGCCAGCAGCGTAGAATGGGACAGGGTGGTTAGTGGCACTGAAGCTTTCTTT.

V and J are TRBV4-3 and TRBJ1-4, with 9 bases that match TRBD1. CDR1 is LGHNA, CDR2 YSLEER, per germline. V shed 1 base, J shed 10 bases, and the junction held 10 bases outside the gene matches. The CDR3 is made up of 16 amino acids. The CDR3 sequence is CASSQVGGQGIGKLFF. The CDR3 DNA sequence: TGCGCCAGCAGCCAAGTTGGAGGACAGGGGATCGGAAAACTGTTTTTT.

This chain uses TRBV19 with TRBJ1-3; a possible D gene is TRBD1 (6 bases). Trimming cost V 3 bases and J 3 bases, with 12 bases left between them. The CDR3 loop spans 15 amino acids. Germline V gene sequence: CDR1 LNHDA, CDR2 SQIVND (reference sequence). The CDR3 nucleotides read TGTGCCAGTAGTATCGCAGGGGCTTATGGAAACACCATATATTTT. Protein product: CASSIAGAYGNTIYF.

This clone was recorded a few times. This chain links TRBV5-1 with TRBJ2-2, with 8 bases identical to TRBD1. Unmatched junction bases numbered 6, after V lost 3 bases and J lost 5 bases. The CDR3 covers 15 residues. Germline V gene data show CDR1 as SGHRS and CDR2 as YFSETQ. The CDR3 sequence: CASSSRQGLTGELFF. CDR3 nucleotide sequence: TGCGCCAGCAGCTCGCGACAGGGGCTAACCGGGGAGCTGTTTTTT. Full variable domain (missing parts from reference TRBV5-1 and TRBJ2-2): KAGVTQTPRYLIKTRGQQVTLSCSPISGHRSVSWYQQTPGQGLQFLFEYFSETQRNKGNFPGRFSGRQFSNSRSEMNVSTLELGDSALYLCASSSRQGLTGELFFGEGSRLTVL.

The chain couples TRBV7-2 to TRBJ2-5; 8 positions match TRBD1. CDR3 length equals 16 residues. V lost 5 bases and J lost 1; bases outside the gene matches: 9. Per germline, CDR1 SGHTA and CDR2 FQGNSA. CDR3 sequence (DNA): TGTGCCAGCAGCGCGATCGACAGGGGACTCCAAGAGACCCAGTACTTC. The encoded protein is CASSAIDRGLQETQYF.

This clone was recorded once. The chain carries TRBV7-2 and TRBJ2-5, with 8 bases matching TRBD2. CDR3 size: 17 residues. V lost 5 bases, J lost 5 bases, and 16 bases stayed unmatched. Per germline, CDR1 SGHTA and CDR2 FQGNSA. CDR3 region: CASSARGGAGGRETQYF. CDR3 DNA: TGTGCCAGCAGCGCCCGGGGTGGGGCGGGAGGACGGGAGACCCAGTACTTC.

V is TRBV7-8 and J is TRBJ1-4; 8 positions match TRBD1. J lost 1 base, V lost 1 base, and 5 bases had no gene match. Germline CDR1 is SGHVS and CDR2 is FQNEAQ. CDR3 length: 17 residues. DNA for the CDR3: TGTGCCAGCAGCTTAGGGACAGGGCTGGGAACTAATGAAAAACTGTTTTTT. The encoded protein is CASSLGTGLGTNEKLFF.

This clone has a single count. The V call is TRBV4-3, the J call TRBJ1-1; D might be TRBD1 (5 bases). Germline V gene lookup returns CDR1 LGHNA and CDR2 YSLEER. V was shortened by 0 bases and J by 0 bases, with 14 bases between the two germline ends. The CDR3 spans 17 residues. DNA of the CDR3: TGCGCCAGCAGCCAAGAAACGACGAGGACACTGAACACTGAAGCTTTCTTT. Translating gives CASSQETTRTLNTEAFF.

This clone was recorded only once. J is TRBJ1-3 and V is TRBV4-3; no clear D gene. The germline gives CDR1 LGHNA, CDR2 YSLEER. The CDR3 extends over 15 amino acids. Trimming cost V 1 base and J 4 bases, with 11 bases left between them. The CDR3 DNA follows: TGCGCCAGCAGCCAAGCTTGGACTGCCGGAAACACCATATATTTT. Its protein is CASSQAWTAGNTIYF.

The chain couples TRBV6-5 to TRBJ1-2; TRBD1 matches 7 bases. The CDR3 loop spans 12 amino acids. Germline loops: CDR1 MNHEY, CDR2 SVGAGI. V gave up 7 bases and J gave up 4 bases; unmatched junction bases: 3. The CDR3 spells CASTGGIYGYTF. In nucleotides, the CDR3 is TGTGCCAGCACAGGGGGAATCTATGGCTACACCTTC.

The gene calls are TRBV5-5 and TRBJ2-1, with D possibly matching TRBD2 (5 bases). The CDR3 has 13 amino acids. V dropped 4 bases and J dropped 13 bases, with 18 bases sitting between them. CDR1 and CDR2 (germline): SGHKS, YYEKEE (reference sequence). CDR3 amino acids: CASSGIPGNSQFF. CDR3 in DNA: TGTGCCAGCAGCGGCATCCCGGGGAATTCACAGTTCTTC.

The chain has TRBV28 and TRBJ1-2; 11 bases line up with TRBD1. Germline CDR1 is MDHEN and CDR2 is SYDVKM. This CDR3 is built from 15 residues. J gave up 8 bases and V 6 bases, and 11 bases lay outside the gene matches. DNA for the CDR3: TGTGCCAGCAGGCTTTCCAGGGGACAGGGGGTCGGCTACACCTTC. It translates to CASRLSRGQGVGYTF.